The 20 T cell receptor beta chains in this list originate from one sample, sequenced in a study of T cells in tuberculosis (dated by TCRdb to the late 2010s). Thawed, overnight-rested PBMC were stained with GMM-loaded CD1B tetramer, a Live/Dead dye and anti-CD3, then sorted on a FACS Aria II. C32 glucose monomycolate purified from Rhodococcus equi was loaded onto CD1B tetramers. The library was obtained by the immunoSEQ multiplex PCR assay. This is the immuneACCESS table as TCRdb keeps it, with only in-frame sequences that have V and J called. A part of the clones is gone; compared with another copy, unresolved V genes explain less than half, and the rest is unexplained. Across this sample there are about 88,000 clones, with roughly 91% seen only once. The ten largest clones represent approximately 2% of the sample. The specimen was CD1b-GMM tetramer-negative cells sorted from PBMCs. In the paper's terms, the cell subset or site label means: T cells not binding CD1B-GMM tetramer, sorted from same donor. The receptors were sampled from an adult woman with latent tuberculosis.

The rearrangement joins TRBV15 to TRBJ2-6, with D hard to call. The germline V gene encodes CDR1 LNHNV and CDR2 YYDKDF (reference sequence). The CDR3 is 15 amino acids. V shed 5 bases and J shed 0 bases, with 8 bases lying between them. The CDR3: CATSVEISGANVLTF. The CDR3 DNA reads as TGTGCCACCAGCGTAGAAATCTCTGGGGCCAACGTCCTGACTTTC.

This clone was seen a single time. The V gene is TRBV19, the J gene TRBJ2-7, with 8 bases aligning to TRBD1. This CDR3 is 14 amino acids long. Germline-derived CDR1 and CDR2 are LNHDA and SQIVND (reference sequence). V lost 5 bases and J lost 0; bases outside the gene matches: 3. The DNA of the CDR3 is TGTGCCAGTAGTGTGACAGGGGTCTCCTACGAGCAGTACTTC. Amino acid sequence: CASSVTGVSYEQYF.

The rearrangement joins TRBV4-1 to TRBJ2-5; 8 positions agree with TRBD2. The V and J ends lost 8 bases and 1 base, in that order; junction bases with no gene match: 6. The CDR3 length is 14 residues. Looked up from germline, CDR1 is MGHRA and CDR2 is YSYEKL. The CDR3 reads CASRRAGGQETQYF. Here the CDR3 DNA reads TGCGCCAGCCGCCGGGCGGGGGGCCAAGAGACCCAGTACTTC.

The V gene is TRBV14, the J gene TRBJ2-1, with TRBD2 matching 13 bases. This CDR3 has 19 amino acids. Per germline, CDR1 SGHDN and CDR2 FVKESK. With V trimmed by 4 bases and J by 4 bases, 13 bases remained unmatched. DNA of the CDR3: TGTGCCAGCAGCCTTCCGGACAGGGGGGGACTAGCGGGGTACAATGAGCAGTTCTTC. It encodes CASSLPDRGGLAGYNEQFF. The variable domain in full, completed from reference TRBV14 and TRBJ2-1, reads EAGVTQFPSHSVIEKGQTVTLRCDPISGHDNLYWYRRVMGKEIKFLLHFVKESKQDESGMPNNRFLAERTGGTYSTLKVQPAELEDSGVYFCASSLPDRGGLAGYNEQFFGPGTRLTVL.

The chain recombines TRBV12-5 with TRBJ1-1; D unresolved. The CDR3 has 13 amino acids. CDR1 and CDR2 from the germline V gene are LGHNT and FRNRAP. The germline V and J ends were trimmed by 1 base and 6 bases, with 9 bases remaining between them. CDR3 nucleotide sequence: TGTGCTAGTGGTTTGGCCGGTAGCCCTGAAGCTTTCTTT. Protein product: CASGLAGSPEAFF.

The chain employs TRBV7-2 and TRBJ1-1; D gene unclear. This CDR3 is built from 11 residues. Germline loops: CDR1 SGHTA, CDR2 FQGNSA. Deletions cut 7 bases from V and 0 bases from J, with 3 bases between. CDR3 bases: TGTGCCAGCACCATGAACACTGAAGCTTTCTTT. Protein sequence: CASTMNTEAFF.

The gene calls are TRBV2 and TRBJ1-3; D is perhaps TRBD1 (5 bases). CDR1 and CDR2 (germline): SNHLY, FYNNEI. V was pared by 3 bases and J by 2 bases, with 11 bases between. This CDR3 contains 15 residues. CDR3 protein: CASSEYRGTGNTIYF. The CDR3 DNA sequence: TGTGCCAGCAGTGAGTACCGGGGGACTGGAAACACCATATATTTT.

This clone was seen a few times. The CDR3 nucleotides are TGTGCCAGCAGCTTTTACAGGGGTTGGAATGAAAAACTGTTTTTT. Residues: CASSFYRGWNEKLFF. The J gene is TRBJ1-4, the V gene TRBV5-8, with 7 bases aligning to TRBD1. Germline trimming cut 2 bases from V and 5 bases from J; bases unmatched to any gene: 6. Germline values: CDR1 SGHTS, CDR2 YDEGEE. CDR3 length equals 15 residues.

V usage is TRBV19 and J usage is TRBJ2-7; 9 bases line up with TRBD1. The CDR3 extends over 13 amino acids. Trimming at V came to 3 bases and at J to 3 bases, leaving 0 bases not matched to a gene. CDR1 and CDR2 from the germline V gene are LNHDA and SQIVND (reference sequence). In nucleotides, the CDR3 is TGTGCCAGTAGTATGGACAGGGGCTACGAGCAGTACTTC. Protein sequence: CASSMDRGYEQYF.

This chain joins TRBV7-2 and TRBJ2-3; D is possibly TRBD2 (5 bases). The CDR3 is made up of 14 amino acids. Germline V gene data show CDR1 as SGHTA and CDR2 as FQGNSA. V lost 1 base, J lost 5 bases, and 10 bases lay in between. CDR3 sequence: CASSLVTSRDTQYF. The DNA of the CDR3 is TGTGCCAGCAGCTTAGTAACTAGTAGAGATACGCAGTATTTT. The entire variable domain, with the rest obtained from reference TRBV7-2 and TRBJ2-3, is as follows: GAGVSQSPSNKVTEKGKDVELRCDPISGHTALYWYRQSLGQGLEFLIYFQGNSAPDKSGLPSDRFSAERTGGSVSTLTIQRTQQEDSAVYLCASSLVTSRDTQYFGPGTRLTVL.

The V gene is TRBV5-1, the J gene TRBJ2-1; 15 positions match TRBD2. V was pared by 0 bases and J by 4 bases, with 5 bases of the junction left unmatched. This CDR3 spans 18 amino acids. Per germline, CDR1 SGHRS and CDR2 YFSETQ. Here the CDR3 reads CASSLEGTSGGMYNEQFF. The DNA for the CDR3 is TGCGCCAGCAGCTTGGAGGGGACTAGCGGGGGGATGTACAATGAGCAGTTCTTC.

The J gene is TRBJ2-1, the V gene TRBV5-6, with 7 bases lining up with TRBD2. Trimming at V came to 2 bases and at J to 2 bases, leaving 1 base not matched to a gene. The CDR3 spans 14 residues. CDR1 and CDR2 from the germline V gene are SGHDT and YYEEEE. The CDR3 loop reads CASSFGTTYNEQFF. The CDR3 region has the DNA TGTGCCAGCAGCTTCGGGACTACCTACAATGAGCAGTTCTTC. Together with reference TRBV5-6 and TRBJ2-1, the CDR3 gives the full variable domain: DAGVTQSPTHLIKTRGQQVTLRCSPKSGHDTVSWYQQALGQGPQFIFQYYEEEERQRGNFPDRFSGHQFPNYSSELNVNALLLGDSALYLCASSFGTTYNEQFFGPGTRLTVL.

V usage is TRBV5-1 and J usage is TRBJ2-1; 9 bases map to TRBD1. The germline CDR1 and CDR2 sequences are SGHRS and YFSETQ. Germline trimming cut 6 bases from V and 9 bases from J; bases unmatched to any gene: 10. The CDR3 spans 14 residues. CDR3 DNA sequence: TGCGCCAGCACCCAAGGAGGACAGGGGATTGAGCAGTTCTTC. This encodes CASTQGGQGIEQFF.

For the CDR3, the DNA is TGTGCCAGCAGCTCAGGGCTAGCGGGGGGGTTTGATGAGCAGTTCTTC. It codes for CASSSGLAGGFDEQFF. The chain combines TRBV13 with TRBJ2-1; TRBD2 aligns across 12 bases. This CDR3 has 16 residues. V gave up 4 bases and J gave up 8 bases; unmatched junction bases: 9. In germline, CDR1 is PRHDT, CDR2 FYEKMQ (reference sequence).

This chain links TRBV6-5 with TRBJ1-2; D is perhaps TRBD1 (6 bases). The CDR3 covers 13 residues. Trimming removed 5 bases from V and 4 bases from J, with 11 bases in between. Germline values: CDR1 MNHEY, CDR2 SVGAGI. The CDR3 region is CASSTGTFYGYTF. The DNA of the CDR3 is TGTGCCAGCAGTACAGGGACATTCTATGGCTACACCTTC.

The chain has TRBV7-9 and TRBJ2-2; D might be TRBD2 (6 bases). V was pared by 4 bases and J by 7 bases, with 13 bases between. The germline CDR1 and CDR2 sequences are SEHNR and FQNEAQ (reference sequence). The CDR3 extends over 14 amino acids. CDR3 region: CASSSQGRDGELFF. The CDR3 DNA reads as TGTGCCAGCAGCTCCCAAGGGCGGGACGGGGAGCTGTTTTTT. The full variable domain, its missing parts supplied by reference TRBV7-9 and TRBJ2-2, is DTGVSQNPRHKITKRGQNVTFRCDPISEHNRLYWYRQTLGQGPEFLTYFQNEAQLEKSRLLSDRFSAERPKGSFSTLEIQRTEQGDSAMYLCASSSQGRDGELFFGEGSRLTVL.

V usage is TRBV7-9 and J usage is TRBJ1-6; TRBD1 is a possible D gene (5 bases). The germline gives CDR1 SEHNR, CDR2 FQNEAQ (reference sequence). Trimming removed 5 bases from V and 2 bases from J, with 13 bases in between. CDR3 length: 16 residues. The DNA for the CDR3 is TGTGCCAGCAGCAACCGTGGGGCGGCCTATAATTCACCCCTCCACTTT. Amino acid sequence: CASSNRGAAYNSPLHF.

The V and J genes are TRBV19 and TRBJ2-4, with 7 nucleotides matching TRBD1. Germline CDR1 reads LNHDA; CDR2 reads SQIVND (reference sequence). This CDR3 contains 13 residues. Germline trimming cut 2 bases from V and 9 bases from J; bases unmatched to any gene: 4. CDR3 residues: CASSISSGGIQYF. The CDR3 DNA is TGTGCCAGTAGTATATCTTCAGGGGGCATTCAGTACTTC.

This rearrangement joins TRBV7-8 to TRBJ1-2, with a weak D call TRBD1 (6 bases). From germline, CDR1 is SGHVS and CDR2 FQNEAQ. This CDR3 comprises 16 residues. V lost 5 bases and J lost 2, with 18 bases in between. This CDR3 is CASSPSSGTQNYGYTF. Here the CDR3 DNA reads TGTGCCAGCAGCCCATCGAGTGGGACACAAAACTATGGCTACACCTTC. Using reference TRBV7-8 and TRBJ1-2 for the parts outside the CDR3, the full variable domain is GAGVSQSPRYKVAKRGQDVALRCDPISGHVSLFWYQQALGQGPEFLTYFQNEAQLDKSGLPSDRFFAERPEGSVSTLKIQRTQQEDSAVYLCASSPSSGTQNYGYTFGSGTRLTVV.

The gene calls are TRBV2 and TRBJ2-2; 8 bases align to TRBD1. CDR3 length: 14 residues. Germline-derived CDR1 and CDR2 are SNHLY and FYNNEI. V dropped 7 bases and J dropped 3; count of bases not matched to a gene: 4. The CDR3 is CASTGQEYTGELFF. The CDR3 nucleotides are TGTGCCAGCACGGGACAGGAATACACCGGGGAGCTGTTTTTT.